Listed here is a single T cell receptor beta chain. Its antigen is not yet known. No base-level quality is on record; no much larger clone is a single base apart. This sample is drawn from a study of blood T cells in healthy people across ages (dated by TCRdb to 2014 to 2015). About the study as a whole: In model experiments, roughly one uniquely barcoded TCR beta cDNA molecule per two T cells was captured by template switching. To avoid experimental bias, donors of different ages were spread randomly across the sequencing lanes. To track age-related changes in TCR beta repertoire diversity, the study relied on deep sequencing normalized with unique cDNA molecular identifiers. Four age groups were formed from the donors: young (average 16 years), middle-aged (approximately 40), aged (roughly 58) and long-lived (82). For two donors (one aged 18 to 29 and one aged 80 or older), the study analyzed two additional independent replicas of 1 million unique cDNA reads from the same blood draw.

The library was obtained by 5' RACE. This sample was sequenced with an Illumina HiSeq 2500. A second roughly 6 to 12 cycle PCR used a sample-barcoded 5' primer and a J-beta primer mix. A unique molecular identifier was introduced onto each TCR beta cDNA molecule by a template-switch 5' adaptor carrying 12 random nucleotides. Each sample yielded at least 2.5 million CDR3-containing paired-end reads. First-strand cDNA was synthesized from all RNA with the Mint cDNA synthesis kit, primed by a TRBC-specific oligonucleotide. All cDNA was treated with uracil-DNA glycosylase and then went through a first 18-cycle PCR with the universal primers M1SS and BC2_uni_R. Per the original workflow: For normalization, 1 million high-quality reads, each with a distinct molecular identifier, were randomly selected from each sample. Instead of being binned into consensus sequences, reads that shared molecular identifiers were thrown out. MiTCR, set to a Q25 quality threshold and the strictest error-elimination algorithm, was used for CDR3 identification, clonotype clustering and error correction. A nonparametric unseen species model with Euler transformation was used to estimate a lower bound on total TCR beta diversity. TCRdb applied fastp at Q25 and MiXCR to the public reads, then kept only in-frame beta chains. Entries that share a CDR3 protein sequence are merged under the most common genes and DNA. The V and J calls and clone size come from TCRdb's table, not from the authors' own analysis. This sample has almost 800,000 distinct CDR3 sequences in its table, and roughly 60% of those were observed once. The ten largest make up 20% to 25% of the sample.

V is pared back by 0 bases and J by 8 bases, with 4 bases lying between the germline termini. The CDR3 covers 12 residues, taking in both the cysteine and the phenylalanine. This entry keeps only the CDR3 DNA: 36 bases, framed from base 1. The germline V gene specifies MGHRA as CDR1 and YSYEKL as CDR2. Donors were a few dozen systemically healthy Caucasian individuals from Russia aged roughly 6 to 100 years. Each donor gave roughly 11 milliliters of peripheral blood, drawn into EDTA-treated Vacutainer tubes. Ficoll-Paque density-gradient centrifugation was used to isolate PBMCs, with at least 6.5 million per sample. Trizol reagent was used to extract total RNA from the PBMCs, yielding at least 5 micrograms per sample. For every donor, flow cytometry on a PBMC aliquot measured the percentage of naive CD45RAhigh/CD27high T cells. Broader findings and caveats from the paper: Observed TCR beta diversity per million T cells fell roughly linearly with age, and a significant reduction was already apparent by age about 36. Because the CMV infection status of the donors was unknown, age-related changes in expanded clonotypes may potentially have been confounded. The percentage of naive T cells measured by flow cytometry correlated strongly with observed TCR beta diversity. Estimates of total diversity based on one million sequenced T cells were regarded as lower bounds and as underestimates. Because profiling used bulk unsorted PBMCs, naive and antigen-experienced compartments could not be compared conclusively. Compared with the aged group, more naive CD4+ T cells, fewer expanded clones and increased TCR diversity were shown by the long-lived group, suggesting age selection.

This clonotype was sampled from a man aged 30-40 years in good health. The sequence joins TRBV4-1 to TRBJ1-4; the D gene is not confidently resolved. Source material: blood. The DNA is as follows: TGCGCCAGCAGCCAAGATGTCGAAAAACTGTTTTTT. Translated, it gives CASSQDVEKLFF.